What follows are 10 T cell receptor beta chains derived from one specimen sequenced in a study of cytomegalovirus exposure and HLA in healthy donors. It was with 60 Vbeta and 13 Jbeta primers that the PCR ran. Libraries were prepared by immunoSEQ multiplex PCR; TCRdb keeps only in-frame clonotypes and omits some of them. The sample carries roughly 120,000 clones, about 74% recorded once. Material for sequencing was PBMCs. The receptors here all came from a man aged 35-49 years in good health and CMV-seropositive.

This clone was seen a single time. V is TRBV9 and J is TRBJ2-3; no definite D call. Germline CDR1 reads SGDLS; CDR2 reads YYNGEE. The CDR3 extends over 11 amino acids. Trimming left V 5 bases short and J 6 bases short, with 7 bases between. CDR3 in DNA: TGTGCCAGCAGTCATGAGGATACGCAGTATTTT. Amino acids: CASSHEDTQYF. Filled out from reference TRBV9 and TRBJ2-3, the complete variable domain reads DSGVTQTPKHLITATGQRVTLRCSPRSGDLSVYWYQQSLDQGLQFLIQYYNGEERAKGNILERFSAQQFPDLHSELNLSSLELGDSALYFCASSHEDTQYFGPGTRLTVL.

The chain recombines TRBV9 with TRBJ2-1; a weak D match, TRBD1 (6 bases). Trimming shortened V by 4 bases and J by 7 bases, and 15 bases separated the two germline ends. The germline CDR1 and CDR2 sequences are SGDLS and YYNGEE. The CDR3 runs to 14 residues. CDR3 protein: CASSIPDSTNEQFF. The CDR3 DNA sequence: TGTGCCAGCAGCATCCCGGACAGCACTAATGAGCAGTTCTTC.

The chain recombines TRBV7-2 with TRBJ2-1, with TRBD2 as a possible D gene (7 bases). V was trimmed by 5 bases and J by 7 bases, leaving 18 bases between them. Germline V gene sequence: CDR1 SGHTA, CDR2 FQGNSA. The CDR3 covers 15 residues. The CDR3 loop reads CASSPGSRGTNEQFF. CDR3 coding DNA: TGTGCCAGCAGCCCTGGATCGCGGGGGACAAATGAGCAGTTCTTC.

The CDR3: CASSLASSYNEQFF. CDR3 bases: TGTGCCAGCAGCTTAGCTAGCTCCTACAATGAGCAGTTCTTC. The rearrangement joins TRBV11-2 to TRBJ2-1; D remains ambiguous. Germline-derived CDR1 and CDR2 are SGHAT and FQNNGV. This CDR3 region has 14 residues. V lost 1 base, J lost 0 bases, and 4 bases lay in between.

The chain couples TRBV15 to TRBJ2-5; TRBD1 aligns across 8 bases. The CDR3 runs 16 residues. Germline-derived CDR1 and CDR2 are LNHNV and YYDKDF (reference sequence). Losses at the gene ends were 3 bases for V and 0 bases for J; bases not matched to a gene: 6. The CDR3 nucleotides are TGTGCCACCAGCAGCCCCCGGGACAGGTACCAAGAGACCCAGTACTTC. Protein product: CATSSPRDRYQETQYF.

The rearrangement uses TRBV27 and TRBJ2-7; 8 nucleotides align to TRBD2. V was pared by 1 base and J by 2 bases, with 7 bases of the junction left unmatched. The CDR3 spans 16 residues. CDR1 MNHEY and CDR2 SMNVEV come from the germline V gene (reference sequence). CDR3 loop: CASSLYGQRETYEQYF. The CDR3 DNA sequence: TGTGCCAGCAGTTTATATGGCCAGCGGGAGACCTACGAGCAGTACTTC.

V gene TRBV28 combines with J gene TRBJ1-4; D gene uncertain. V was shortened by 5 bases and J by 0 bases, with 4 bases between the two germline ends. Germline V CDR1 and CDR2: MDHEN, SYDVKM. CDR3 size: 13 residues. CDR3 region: CASSLATNEKLFF. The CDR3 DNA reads TGTGCCAGCAGTCTTGCAACTAATGAAAAACTGTTTTTT.

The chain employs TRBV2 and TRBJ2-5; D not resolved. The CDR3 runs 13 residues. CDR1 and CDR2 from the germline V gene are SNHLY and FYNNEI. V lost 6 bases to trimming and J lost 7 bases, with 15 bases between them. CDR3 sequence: CASRSRFPGTQYF. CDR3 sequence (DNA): TGTGCCAGCAGGTCCCGATTTCCAGGGACCCAGTACTTC.

CDR3 bases: TGCGCCAGCAGCTCCCTTGGGGGCGGGAGGGACGAGCAGTACTTC. Encoded protein: CASSSLGGGRDEQYF. The V call is TRBV5-1, the J call TRBJ2-7, with 9 nucleotides matching TRBD2. Looked up from germline, CDR1 is SGHRS and CDR2 is YFSETQ. After removal of 3 bases from V and 5 bases from J, the junction contained 9 bases not matched to a gene. The CDR3 has 15 residues.

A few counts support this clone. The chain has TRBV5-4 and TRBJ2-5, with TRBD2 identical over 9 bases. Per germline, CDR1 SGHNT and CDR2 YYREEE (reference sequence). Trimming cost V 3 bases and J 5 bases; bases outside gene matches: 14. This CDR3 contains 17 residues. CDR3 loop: CASSWGGAGGQRETQYF. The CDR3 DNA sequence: TGTGCCAGCAGCTGGGGGGGGGCGGGAGGGCAGAGGGAGACCCAGTACTTC.